This is a list of T cell receptor beta chains from one sample in a study of blood T cell repertoires in COVID-19. Method: immunoSEQ multiplex PCR; TCRdb's copy keeps in-frame clones and lacks some. The repertoire holds fewer than 150,000 clones, with around 80% as singletons. Sequencing was done on a sample of peripheral blood. These receptors came from a human donor in a cohort sampled during active COVID-19. The CDR3 runs from the conserved cysteine through the conserved F or W. D genes are given only for firm matches. Clone sizes are given selectively: once, few, many, or a class where the clone is expanded.

v_gene	j_gene	abundance	d_gene	CDR3nt	CDR3aa
TRBV2	TRBJ2-7	.	.	TGTGCCAGCAGTGAACATCCCCTGAGCGAGCAGTACTTC	CASSEHPLSEQYF
TRBV3-1/TRBV3-2	TRBJ1-6	.	.	TGTGCCAGCAGCCAAGACCCGTTCGGGGATAATTCACCCCTCCACTTT	CASSQDPFGDNSPLHF
TRBV6-5	TRBJ2-7	once	TRBD1	TGTGCCAGCAGTTCCTCCCTACAGGGGTCCTCCTACGAGCAGTACTTC	CASSSSLQGSSYEQYF
TRBV18	TRBJ2-2	.	TRBD2	TGTGCCAGCTCACCACCGCTAGAACTAGCGGGGGGGACGAACACCGGGGAGCTGTTTTTT	CASSPPLELAGGTNTGELFF
TRBV18	TRBJ2-3	.	.	TGTGCCAGCTCACCACAACAGACGGTTACGCAGTATTTT	CASSPQQTVTQYF
TRBV7-2	TRBJ1-2	once	TRBD1	TGTGCCAGCAGCGTCGACAGGGGGCGCTTGATCGATGGCTACACCTTC	CASSVDRGRLIDGYTF
TRBV4-1	TRBJ1-1	.	.	TGCGCCAGCAGCCAAGAGACTAGCAGGGCTGAAGCTTTCTTT	CASSQETSRAEAFF
TRBV4-1	TRBJ2-7	.	TRBD2	TGCGCCAGCAGCCAAGAGGCGATAGCGGGGAACGTCTACGAGCAGTACTTC	CASSQEAIAGNVYEQYF
TRBV6-5	TRBJ1-2	.	.	TGTGCCAGCAGCCGACAGGCCCTTGGCTATGGCTACACCTTC	CASSRQALGYGYTF
TRBV7-6	TRBJ2-6	.	.	TGTGCCAGCAGCCCCAGACAGGGGAGGGCTGGGGCCAACGTCCTGACTTTC	CASSPRQGRAGANVLTF
TRBV21-1	TRBJ2-2	.	.	TGTGCCAGCAGCAAACGAACCCGGGCAAAGGGAGTAGCCGGGGAGCTGTTTTTT	CASSKRTRAKGVAGELFF
TRBV2	TRBJ1-2	.	TRBD1	TGTGCCAGCAGACGGGACAGGGGCTCTAATGATGGCTACACCTTC	CASRRDRGSNDGYTF
TRBV24-1	TRBJ2-1	.	.	TGTGCCACCAGTGATTTGAGGGCAGCCGGGAGCTCCTACAATGAGCAGTTCTTC	CATSDLRAAGSSYNEQFF
TRBV9	TRBJ2-3	.	TRBD2	TGTGCCAGCAGCGTAGTGGGGGGGGGCACAGATACGCAGTATTTT	CASSVVGGGTDTQYF
TRBV4-1	TRBJ2-7	.	.	TGCGCCAGCAGCCGTGGGTACTACTACGAGCAGTACTTC	CASSRGYYYEQYF
TRBV27	TRBJ1-1	.	.	TGTGCCAGCAGCTCATTGGGGCTCGGGCGGAACACTGAAGCTTTCTTT	CASSSLGLGRNTEAFF
TRBV29-1	TRBJ2-7	.	.	TGCAGCGTTGAAGAAAGGGGGAGCCGGCAGTACTTC	CSVEERGSRQYF
TRBV7-2	TRBJ1-2	.	.	TGTGCCAGCACCCCGGGTACGGTCTTTGGCTACACCTTC	CASTPGTVFGYTF
TRBV7-3	TRBJ2-7	few	TRBD1	TGTGCCAGCAGCTCCGGACAGGCTCGGATCGAGCAGTACTTC	CASSSGQARIEQYF
TRBV30	TRBJ1-1	.	TRBD1	TGTGCCTGGGGTACAGGGGGCCTGACTGAAGCTTTCTTT	CAWGTGGLTEAFF
TRBV7-9	TRBJ2-1	once	.	TGTGCCAGCAGCTTAGTCGGGATTGAGCAGTTCTTC	CASSLVGIEQFF
TRBV19	TRBJ1-5	few	.	TGTGCCAGTAGTATGGCCCGGGACATAGGGACCAATCAGCCCCAGCATTTT	CASSMARDIGTNQPQHF
TRBV27	TRBJ1-6	.	.	TGTGCCAGCAGTTTTTCCAGACAGAGCTCCTATAATTCACCCCTCCACTTT	CASSFSRQSSYNSPLHF
TRBV4-3	TRBJ2-2	.	TRBD2	TGCGCCAGCAGCCAAAGACTAGCGGGGGGCCCCGGCGGGGAGCTGTTTTTT	CASSQRLAGGPGGELFF
TRBV30	TRBJ2-7	.	.	TGTGCCTGGCGTCGAATAGGGGGTGAGCAGTACTTC	CAWRRIGGEQYF
TRBV5-1	TRBJ1-4	once	TRBD1	TGCGCCAGCAGCTTGGAAGGACAGGGGTATGAAAAACTGTTTTTT	CASSLEGQGYEKLFF
TRBV19	TRBJ2-2	once	.	TGTGCCAGTAGAGGGAGGCAGGGGGCGAACACCGGGGAGCTGTTTTTT	CASRGRQGANTGELFF
TRBV15	TRBJ2-3	.	.	TGTGCCACCAGCAGGGAGGACTTTACTAGCACAGATACGCAGTATTTT	CATSREDFTSTDTQYF
TRBV9	TRBJ2-5	.	.	TGTGCCAGCAGCCCTAGAGACAGGTACCAAGAGACCCAGTACTTC	CASSPRDRYQETQYF
TRBV7-2	TRBJ1-1	.	TRBD1	TGTGCCAGCAGCCTTGGGACAGGGCAGGTCGCTGAAGCTTTCTTT	CASSLGTGQVAEAFF
TRBV9	TRBJ2-5	.	TRBD1	TGTGCCAGCAGCCTTTCGACAGGGAAGGAGACCCAGTACTTC	CASSLSTGKETQYF
TRBV4-3	TRBJ2-7	.	.	TGCGCCAGCAGCCGTGCGACCGGGGACTACGAGCAGTACTTC	CASSRATGDYEQYF
TRBV6-2/TRBV6-3	TRBJ1-6	.	TRBD1	TGTGCCAGCAGCATGGGGACAGGGATGTCACCCCTCCACTTT	CASSMGTGMSPLHF
TRBV28	TRBJ1-5	.	.	TGTGCCAGCAGTTTGCAGTTACTAAATCAGCCCCAGCATTTT	CASSLQLLNQPQHF
TRBV5-4	TRBJ1-2	.	TRBD1	TGTGCCAGCAGCACCCCCCCGGGACAGAACGGCTACACCTTC	CASSTPPGQNGYTF
TRBV4-2	TRBJ2-2	.	TRBD2	TGTGCCAGCAGCCAAAGACTAGCGGGGAACACCGGGGAGCTGTTTTTT	CASSQRLAGNTGELFF
TRBV10-2	TRBJ2-2	.	.	TGCGCCAGCAGTGAGTTCCCCCCCGGGACTCCATTACCGGGGGAGCTGTTTTTT	CASSEFPPGTPLPGELFF
TRBV9	TRBJ2-5	.	TRBD2	TGTGCCAGCAGCGTAGACCCCCGGGGGGTCTGGGAGACCCAGTACTTC	CASSVDPRGVWETQYF
TRBV19	TRBJ1-1	few	.	TGTGCCTCCCTTCCCCTAGACAGAGAACTCACTGAAGCTTTCTTT	CASLPLDRELTEAFF
TRBV28	TRBJ2-7	.	.	TGTGCCAGCAGTTCAGTCTCCTACGAGCAGTACTTC	CASSSVSYEQYF
TRBV6-5	TRBJ2-7	once	.	TGTGCCAGCAGCGGGACACCGAACTACGAGCAGTACTTC	CASSGTPNYEQYF
TRBV7-2	TRBJ2-3	once	.	TGTGCCAGCACCGGTTTTGATACGCAGTATTTT	CASTGFDTQYF
TRBV29-1	TRBJ1-2	.	.	TGCAGCGTTGACACCGACAGCTATGGCTACACCTTC	CSVDTDSYGYTF
TRBV5-1	TRBJ2-3	.	TRBD1	TGCGCCAGCAGCTTGGCGCATCGTCAGAGGGGACAGGGGTCAGATACGCAGTATTTT	CASSLAHRQRGQGSDTQYF
TRBV9	TRBJ1-5	.	.	TGTGCCAGCAGCGTAGAGGGAGGACAGCCCCAGCATTTT	CASSVEGGQPQHF
TRBV6-5	TRBJ2-2	.	.	TGTGCCAGCAGCCAGGGGTCGAACACCGGGGAGCTGTTTTTT	CASSQGSNTGELFF
TRBV7-2	TRBJ1-3	.	TRBD1	TGTGCCAGCAGCCTACGATTTAAGGGACAGGGGGCTAGTGGAAACACCATATATTTT	CASSLRFKGQGASGNTIYF
TRBV6-5	TRBJ1-4	.	TRBD1	TGTGCCAGCAGTAGTAACCGGGACAGGGGTGAAAAACTGTTTTTT	CASSSNRDRGEKLFF
TRBV20-1	TRBJ2-3	.	.	TGCAGTGTCAAGGGAGGTACGCAGTATTTT	CSVKGGTQYF
TRBV5-6	TRBJ1-2	.	.	TGTGCCAGCAGCTTAAGGGGCGATGGCTACACCTTC	CASSLRGDGYTF